A selection of T cell receptor beta chains follows, all from one sample in a study of long-term antiretroviral therapy in people with HIV. Libraries were prepared by immunoSEQ multiplex PCR; TCRdb keeps only in-frame clonotypes and omits some of them. The table shows 20,000 to 25,000 clones, with more than 75% occurring only once. The sequencing used unsorted PBMCs, collected 0.2 years before starting antiretroviral therapy. The receptors originated from a man between 18 and 35 years old with HIV. Both conserved end residues are part of each CDR3. The D gene is left open where the match is weak. Only part of the rows carry a size: once, few, many, or a class if the clone is expanded.

d_call	v_call	j_call	clone_size	cdr3_nt	cdr3_aa
NA	TRBV4-1	TRBJ1-1	NA	TGCGCCAGCAGCACGACCGAGAACACTGAAGCTTTCTTT	CASSTTENTEAFF
NA	TRBV18	TRBJ2-5	NA	TGTGCCAGCTCACCAGGGGATCAAGAGACCCAGTACTTC	CASSPGDQETQYF
NA	TRBV15	TRBJ1-2	NA	TGTGCCACCAGCAGAGCGACAAGGGATGGCTATGGCTACACCTTC	CATSRATRDGYGYTF
NA	TRBV4-3	TRBJ2-2	NA	TGCGCCAGCAGCCAAGATGGGGGAGGCACCGGGGAGCTGTTTTTT	CASSQDGGGTGELFF
NA	TRBV2	TRBJ1-4	once	NA	CASILDRDNEKLFF
TRBD1	TRBV19	TRBJ2-5	NA	TGTGCCAGTAGTCCGGACAGGCAAGAGACCCAGTACTTC	CASSPDRQETQYF
TRBD1	TRBV2	TRBJ1-5	NA	TGTGCCAGCAGTTCCGACAGGGGGACGCATCAGCCCCAGCATTTT	CASSSDRGTHQPQHF
NA	TRBV5-6	TRBJ1-2	NA	TGTGCCAGCAGCTTGACCCTGGACCTTATGCGCGGCTACACCTTC	CASSLTLDLMRGYTF
NA	TRBV7-2	TRBJ1-5	NA	TGTGCCAGCAGTACGGGACCCCATCAGCCCCAGCATTTT	CASSTGPHQPQHF
NA	TRBV5-4	TRBJ2-3	NA	TGTGCCAGCAGCCTCCTCCGAGACACAGATACGCAGTATTTT	CASSLLRDTDTQYF
TRBD1	TRBV5-1	TRBJ1-2	NA	TGCGCCAGCAGCCTGACAGGGGAGGGCTACACCTTC	CASSLTGEGYTF
TRBD2	TRBV7-8	TRBJ2-7	NA	TGTGCCAGCAGCTTAGGACTAGCGGTTACCTACGAGCAGTACTTC	CASSLGLAVTYEQYF
NA	TRBV6-1	TRBJ1-6	NA	TGTGCCACTAAACCGGACCCCCATTCACCCCTCCACTTT	CATKPDPHSPLHF
NA	TRBV7-9	TRBJ2-2	NA	TGTGCCAGCAGCCAACGACGTCTTAACACCGGGGAGCTGTTTTTT	CASSQRRLNTGELFF
NA	TRBV5-1	TRBJ1-1	NA	TGCGCCAGCAGCTTGATCCCCCAGAACACTGAAGCTTTCTTT	CASSLIPQNTEAFF
TRBD2	TRBV7-2	TRBJ2-1	NA	TGTGCCAGCAGCTTAGCGTTAGCGGGGGGAGCCTACAATGAGCAGTTCTTC	CASSLALAGGAYNEQFF
TRBD1	TRBV4-1	TRBJ1-3	NA	TGCGCCAGCAGCCAATGGACAGGCGATGGAAACACCATATATTTT	CASSQWTGDGNTIYF
TRBD2	TRBV7-2	TRBJ2-7	once	TGTGCCAGCAGCCCGGGAGGTACTTTATTACAGCAGTACTTC	CASSPGGTLLQQYF
NA	TRBV4-1	TRBJ2-1	NA	TGCGCCAGCAGCCAGGAAGACAAGGATGAGCAGTTCTTC	CASSQEDKDEQFF
NA	TRBV27	TRBJ2-7	NA	TGTGCCAGCAGTTCCCTTGATCCCACACACGAGCAGTACTTC	CASSSLDPTHEQYF
TRBD2	TRBV5-4	TRBJ2-7	NA	TGTGCCAGCAGCTTGTTAAGCGGGAGCTACGAGCAGTACTTC	CASSLLSGSYEQYF
NA	TRBV27	TRBJ1-2	NA	TGTGCCAGCAGTTTAGGTGGTTTAGGCTACACCTTC	CASSLGGLGYTF
NA	TRBV7-9	TRBJ2-2	once	TGTGCCCTGGGGGGCGGAGAGCCCGGGGAGCTGTTTTTT	CALGGGEPGELFF
NA	TRBV9	TRBJ1-1	NA	TGTGCCAGCAGCGTAGATTCCGCTGAAGCTTTCTTT	CASSVDSAEAFF
NA	TRBV7-8	TRBJ1-5	NA	TGTGCCAGCACGAACAGGGATAATCAGCCCCAGCATTTT	CASTNRDNQPQHF
TRBD1	TRBV5-1	TRBJ1-4	NA	TGCGCCAGCAGCTTCGGGACAGGGGGCAATGAAAAACTGTTTTTT	CASSFGTGGNEKLFF